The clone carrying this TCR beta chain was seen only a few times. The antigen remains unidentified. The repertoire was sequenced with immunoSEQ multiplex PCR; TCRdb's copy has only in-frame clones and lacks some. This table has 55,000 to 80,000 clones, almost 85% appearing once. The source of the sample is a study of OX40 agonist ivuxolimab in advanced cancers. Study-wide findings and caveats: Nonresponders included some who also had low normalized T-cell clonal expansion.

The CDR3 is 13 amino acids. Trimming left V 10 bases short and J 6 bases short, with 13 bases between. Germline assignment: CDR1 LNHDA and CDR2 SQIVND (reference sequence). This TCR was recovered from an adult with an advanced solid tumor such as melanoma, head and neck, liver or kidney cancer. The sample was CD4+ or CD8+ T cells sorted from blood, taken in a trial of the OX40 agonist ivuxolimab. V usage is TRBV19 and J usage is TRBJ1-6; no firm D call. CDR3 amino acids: CAKAGNANSPLHF. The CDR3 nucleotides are TGTGCCAAAGCGGGGAACGCTAATTCACCCCTCCACTTT.